The clone carrying this T cell receptor (beta chain) was observed a single time. TCRdb keeps only in-frame clones here, not all; method: immunoSEQ multiplex PCR. The top ten clones hold 0.36% of a sample with approximately 1.5 million clones, approximately 98.5% of them seen once. The data belong to a study of shared clonotypes between healthy human individuals. CDR1 and CDR2 from the germline V gene are MGHDK and SYGVNS. This CDR3 spans 17 amino acids. With V trimmed by 0 bases and J by 1 base, 8 bases remained unmatched. The specimen sequenced was naive CD4+ T cells sorted from blood. The sample's subset: CD45RA+ positively selected. The clonotype originates from a man younger than 40 in good health. V gene TRBV25-1 combines with J gene TRBJ2-7; TRBD2 matches at 8 bases. The CDR3 spells CASSEYFTGRDSYEQYF. CDR3 bases: TGTGCCAGCAGTGAATACTTCACCGGGAGGGATTCCTACGAGCAGTACTTC.